Reported below is one T cell receptor beta chain. Repertoires were generated with immunoSEQ multiplex PCR, while TCRdb's copy carries only in-frame clones and drops some. There are 96,000 or so clones in the sample; roughly 93% occur only once, and 8% lies in the top ten. The entry originates in a study of control samples from healthy donors and cancer patients. Sequencing was performed on blood. The TCR comes from a young man in good health.

CDR3 DNA: TGTGCCAGCAGCTTAGGAACGACAGGACGCAACACTGAAGCTTTCTTT. Translation: CASSLGTTGRNTEAFF. The chain carries TRBV13 and TRBJ1-1, with D possibly TRBD1 on 6 matching bases. The CDR3 length is 16 residues. Trimming removed 0 bases from V and 2 bases from J, with 13 bases in between. The germline gives CDR1 PRHDT, CDR2 FYEKMQ (reference sequence).